What follows are 7 T cell receptor beta chains derived from one specimen sequenced in a study of T cell responses to AZD1222 COVID-19 vaccine. Clones were read by immunoSEQ multiplex PCR, and TCRdb kept only the in-frame ones, dropping some. The sample includes more than 95,000 clones, about 90% of them seen just once. The material sequenced was peripheral blood, taken on day 0 of AZD1222 vaccination. The receptors originated from an adult in good health.

V and J are TRBV7-3 and TRBJ2-3; D perhaps matches TRBD1 (6 bases). With 4 bases removed from V and 2 bases from J, the gap between germline ends came to 10 bases. CDR3 length equals 14 residues. Germline V gene sequence: CDR1 SGHTA, CDR2 FQGTGA. The CDR3 here is CASSSDRLTDTQYF. The CDR3 DNA follows: TGTGCCAGCAGCTCGGACAGACTCACAGATACGCAGTATTTT.

This clone was found a few times. V gene TRBV28 combines with J gene TRBJ1-6; the match to TRBD1 covers 7 bases. CDR1 and CDR2 (germline): MDHEN, SYDVKM. The J segment lost 2 bases and the V segment lost 5 bases, leaving 3 bases of the junction unmatched. The length of the CDR3 is 15 residues. The CDR3 sequence: CASSPQGTYNSPLHF. The CDR3 nucleotides are TGTGCCAGCAGTCCACAGGGGACCTATAATTCACCCCTCCACTTT.

The rearrangement joins TRBV13 to TRBJ2-7; 9 nucleotides match TRBD2. Germline V gene sequence: CDR1 PRHDT, CDR2 FYEKMQ (reference sequence). V shed 2 bases and J 7 bases; nucleotides not matched to a gene: 9. The CDR3 runs 15 residues. The CDR3 loop is CASSLQRGAQGEQYF. For the CDR3, the DNA is TGTGCCAGCAGCTTACAGCGGGGGGCCCAGGGAGAGCAGTACTTC.

This clone occurred a few times. The V call is TRBV30, the J call TRBJ1-1; no firm D call. CDR1 is GTSNPN, CDR2 SVGIG, per germline (reference sequence). This CDR3 region has 12 residues. V lost 0 bases and J lost 3, with 5 bases in between. The CDR3 region has the DNA TGTGCCTGGAGTGTCTGGGACACTGAAGCTTTCTTT. Its translation: CAWSVWDTEAFF.

The chain employs TRBV12-3 or TRBV12-4 and TRBJ2-3; D ambiguous. The CDR3 runs to 13 residues. V was shortened by 6 bases and J by 3 bases, with 10 bases between the two germline ends. The CDR3 region has the DNA TGTGCCAGCAGCAATACCTTGACAGATACGCAGTATTTT. This translates into CASSNTLTDTQYF.

A few counts support this clone. The chain uses TRBV19 and TRBJ2-2; D is ambiguous. CDR1 and CDR2 (germline): LNHDA, SQIVND (reference sequence). V dropped 7 bases and J dropped 7 bases, with 10 bases sitting between them. There are 12 residues in the CDR3. CDR3 DNA sequence: TGTGCCAGTAAACCCCTAGGCGGGGAGCTGTTTTTT. Translated, it gives CASKPLGGELFF.

The CDR3 nucleotides are TGTGCCAGTAGTATAAGACAGGGCCTGAGCAATCAGCCCCAGCATTTT. It translates to CASSIRQGLSNQPQHF. The genes are TRBV19 and TRBJ1-5, with 7 bases that match TRBD1. Germline V gives CDR1 LNHDA, CDR2 SQIVND (reference sequence). The CDR3 sequence is 16 residues long. Trimming cost V 2 bases and J 1 base; bases outside gene matches: 5.